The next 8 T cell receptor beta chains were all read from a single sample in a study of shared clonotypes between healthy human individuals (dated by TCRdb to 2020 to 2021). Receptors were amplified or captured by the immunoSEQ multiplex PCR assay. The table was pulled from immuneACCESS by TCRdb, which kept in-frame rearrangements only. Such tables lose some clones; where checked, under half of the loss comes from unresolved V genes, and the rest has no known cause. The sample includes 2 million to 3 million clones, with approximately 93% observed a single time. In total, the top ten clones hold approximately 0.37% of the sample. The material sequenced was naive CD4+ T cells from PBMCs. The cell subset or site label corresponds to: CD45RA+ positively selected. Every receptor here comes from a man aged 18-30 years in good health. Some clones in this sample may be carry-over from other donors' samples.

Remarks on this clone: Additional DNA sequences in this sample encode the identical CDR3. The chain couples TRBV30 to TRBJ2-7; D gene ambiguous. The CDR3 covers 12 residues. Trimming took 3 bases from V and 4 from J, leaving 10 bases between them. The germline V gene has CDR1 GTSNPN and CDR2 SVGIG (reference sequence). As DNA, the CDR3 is TGTGCCTGGAGGGGCGATGGATACGAGCAGTACTTC. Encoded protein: CAWRGDGYEQYF.

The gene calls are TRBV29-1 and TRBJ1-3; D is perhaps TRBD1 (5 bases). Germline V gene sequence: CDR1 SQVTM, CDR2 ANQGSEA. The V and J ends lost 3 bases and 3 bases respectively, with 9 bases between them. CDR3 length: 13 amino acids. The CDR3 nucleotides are TGCAGCGTTGACCAGGGTGGTGGAAACACCATATATTTT. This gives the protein CSVDQGGGNTIYF.

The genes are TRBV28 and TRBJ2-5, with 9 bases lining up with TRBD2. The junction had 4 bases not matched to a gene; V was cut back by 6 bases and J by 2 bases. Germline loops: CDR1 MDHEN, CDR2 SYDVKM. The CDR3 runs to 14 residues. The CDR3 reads CASRGLAGQETQYF. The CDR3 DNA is TGTGCCAGCAGGGGGCTAGCGGGGCAAGAGACCCAGTACTTC.

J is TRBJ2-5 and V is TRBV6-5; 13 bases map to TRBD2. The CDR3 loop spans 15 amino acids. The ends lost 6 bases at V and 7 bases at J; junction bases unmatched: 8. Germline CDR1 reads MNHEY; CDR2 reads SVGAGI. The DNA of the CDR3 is TGTGCCAGCAGCTGGACTAGCGGGAGTTTTGGGACCCAGTACTTC. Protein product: CASSWTSGSFGTQYF.

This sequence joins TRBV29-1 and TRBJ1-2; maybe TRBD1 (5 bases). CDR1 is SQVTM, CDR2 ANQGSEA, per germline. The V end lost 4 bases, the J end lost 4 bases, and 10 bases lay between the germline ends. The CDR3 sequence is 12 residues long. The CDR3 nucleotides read TGCAGCGTTGTGTCCGGGGGCTATGGCTACACCTTC. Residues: CSVVSGGYGYTF.

CDR3 coding DNA: TGCAGCGCTCTGACAGGGAAGGCGACTGAAGCTTTCTTT. Protein product: CSALTGKATEAFF. The chain uses TRBV29-1 and TRBJ1-1; 7 bases agree with TRBD1. The V segment lost 7 bases and the J segment 5 bases; nucleotides outside the gene matches: 10. The CDR3 has 13 amino acids. Germline loops: CDR1 SQVTM, CDR2 ANQGSEA.

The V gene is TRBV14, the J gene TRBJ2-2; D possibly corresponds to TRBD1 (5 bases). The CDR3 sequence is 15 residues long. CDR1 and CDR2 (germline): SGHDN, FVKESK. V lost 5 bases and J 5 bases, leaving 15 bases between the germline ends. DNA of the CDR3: TGTGCCAGCAGCTTGGTCAGGGTCAATACCGGGGAGCTGTTTTTT. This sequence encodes CASSLVRVNTGELFF.

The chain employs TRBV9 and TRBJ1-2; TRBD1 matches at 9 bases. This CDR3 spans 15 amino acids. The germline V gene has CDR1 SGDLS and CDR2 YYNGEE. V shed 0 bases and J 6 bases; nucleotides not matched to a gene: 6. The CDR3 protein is CASSVAGRTGDGYTF. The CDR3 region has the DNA TGTGCCAGCAGCGTAGCCGGAAGGACAGGGGATGGCTACACCTTC.